The 25 T cell receptor beta chains presented below share a single source sample, sequenced in a study of beta chain features in type 1 diabetes. Expressed TCRB transcripts got sequenced, as all isolated RNA was reverse transcribed. TCRdb's table, derived via immunoSEQ multiplex PCR, lists solely in-frame clones and lacks some. The table includes about 330,000 clones, approximately 9.9% detected once. The specimen sequenced was naive CD4+ T cells from blood. The receptors here all came from a woman in her 30s in good health.

This clone was seen more than once but under ten times. The chain joins TRBV18 to TRBJ2-5, with 9 positions matching TRBD1. This CDR3 is 14 amino acids long. Trimming cost V 6 bases and J 5 bases; bases outside gene matches: 7. Germline V gene lookup returns CDR1 KGHSH and CDR2 LQKENI. The CDR3: CASSTTGGAETQYF. The CDR3, as DNA: TGTGCCAGCTCGACCACAGGGGGCGCGGAGACCCAGTACTTC.

This chain uses TRBV19 with TRBJ2-4; D unresolved. Germline V gene data show CDR1 as LNHDA and CDR2 as SQIVND (reference sequence). V was trimmed by 8 bases and J by 0 bases, leaving 5 bases between them. CDR3 length equals 12 residues. The CDR3 reads CASSVAKNIQYF. CDR3 DNA: TGTGCCAGTTCAGTAGCCAAAAACATTCAGTACTTC.

To note about this clone: One end of the junction fails to match germline, which may point to a read error. The V call is TRBV7-8, the J call TRBJ1-2, with TRBD1 identical over 8 bases. Germline CDR1 is SGHVS and CDR2 is FQNEAQ. The CDR3 loop spans 12 amino acids. The CDR3 DNA reads TGTGCCAGTAGCCTGGGACAGGATGCTCGGGCCTTC. This translates into CASSLGQDARAF.

This clone was seen a few times. V is TRBV6-1 and J is TRBJ2-5; 11 positions match TRBD2. Germline CDR1 MNHNS, CDR2 SASEGT. The V and J ends lost 8 bases and 5 bases, in that order; junction bases with no gene match: 10. The CDR3 sequence is 15 residues long. The CDR3, as DNA: TGTGCCAGCCTCATAGCTAGCGGGAGGACGGAGACCCAGTACTTC. It yields the protein CASLIASGRTETQYF.

This clone was counted a few times. DNA of the CDR3: TGTGCCAGCAGCGGGGCACTAGCGGCTGTTTCGAATGAGCAGTTCTTC. The encoded protein is CASSGALAAVSNEQFF. This chain links TRBV7-2 with TRBJ2-1; 8 positions match TRBD2. Trimming cost V 5 bases and J 7 bases; bases outside gene matches: 13. The length of the CDR3 is 16 residues. Germline CDR1 and CDR2: SGHTA and FQGNSA.

This clone was counted only a few times. The chain employs TRBV19 and TRBJ1-5; TRBD1 matches 7 bases. The germline CDR1 and CDR2 sequences are LNHDA and SQIVND (reference sequence). V shed 1 base, J shed 6 bases, and the junction held 3 bases outside the gene matches. The CDR3 totals 14 residues. CDR3 residues: CASSIGQGTQPQHF. For the CDR3, the DNA is TGTGCCAGTAGTATAGGACAGGGAACTCAGCCCCAGCATTTT. Using reference TRBV19 and TRBJ1-5 for the parts outside the CDR3, the full variable domain is DGGITQSPKYLFRKEGQNVTLSCEQNLNHDAMYWYRQDPGQGLRLIYYSQIVNDFQKGDIAEGYSVSREKKESFPLTVTSAQKNPTAFYLCASSIGQGTQPQHFGDGTRLSIL.

This clone was detected a few times. The V and J genes are TRBV25-1 and TRBJ2-5; 10 nucleotides match TRBD2. The last part of the DNA fits TRBJ2-7 better; the J call may be wrong. CDR1 MGHDK and CDR2 SYGVNS come from the germline V gene. The CDR3 totals 13 residues. In DNA form, the CDR3 reads TGTGCCAGCACTCTAGCGGGAGCCTACGAGCAGTACTTC. Amino acids: CASTLAGAYEQYF.

This chain connects TRBV18 to TRBJ2-1; 7 bases map to TRBD2. The germline gives CDR1 KGHSH, CDR2 LQKENI. The CDR3 contains 14 residues. Trimming took 3 bases from V and 10 from J; bases not matched to a gene: 9. CDR3 region: CASSPQQRDGEQFF. CDR3 coding DNA: TGTGCCAGCTCACCCCAACAGCGGGACGGGGAGCAGTTCTTC.

This clone was counted only a few times. The chain employs TRBV9 and TRBJ2-3, with 9 bases matching TRBD2. This CDR3 region has 18 residues. The trim removed 3 bases at V and 4 bases at J, leaving 15 bases unmatched. In germline, CDR1 is SGDLS, CDR2 YYNGEE. CDR3 sequence: CASSGTGAGLAIADTQYF. CDR3 sequence (DNA): TGTGCCAGCAGCGGTACCGGAGCAGGACTAGCGATAGCAGATACGCAGTATTTT.

The V call is TRBV11-2, the J call TRBJ2-3; TRBD2 agrees at 9 bases. The CDR3 runs 15 residues. Germline V lookup: CDR1 SGHAT, CDR2 FQNNGV. V shed 3 bases and J 4 bases; nucleotides not matched to a gene: 5. CDR3 amino acids: CASSFLAGVADTQYF. CDR3 coding DNA: TGTGCCAGCAGCTTCTTAGCGGGAGTGGCAGATACGCAGTATTTT.

V gene TRBV5-4 combines with J gene TRBJ2-7, with 7 nucleotides matching TRBD2. CDR3 length: 14 amino acids. CDR1 and CDR2 from the germline V gene are SGHNT and YYREEE (reference sequence). V lost 0 bases to trimming and J lost 6 bases; unmatched junction nucleotides: 6. In DNA, the CDR3 is TGTGCCAGCAGCTTGGAAGCTAGCGGATCCGAGCAGTACTTC. Its translation: CASSLEASGSEQYF.

The V gene is TRBV6-1, the J gene TRBJ2-5; a weak D match, TRBD1 (6 bases). Germline V gene lookup returns CDR1 MNHNS and CDR2 SASEGT. Trimming left V 4 bases short and J 0 bases short, with 9 bases between. CDR3 length equals 14 residues. The CDR3 region is CASSARDNQETQYF. CDR3 nucleotides: TGTGCCAGCAGTGCCCGGGACAACCAAGAGACCCAGTACTTC.

This clone was seen a handful of times. The rearrangement uses TRBV5-1 and TRBJ2-5; 7 nucleotides line up with TRBD2. The CDR3 extends over 13 amino acids. The V segment lost 4 bases and the J segment 5 bases; nucleotides outside the gene matches: 5. The germline V gene encodes CDR1 SGHRS and CDR2 YFSETQ. This CDR3 is CASSPGGAETQYF. In nucleotides, the CDR3 is TGCGCCAGCAGCCCGGGAGGCGCGGAGACCCAGTACTTC.

Points on this clone: The sample contains more than one DNA sequence encoding this CDR3. V and J are TRBV7-9 and TRBJ1-5; D is ambiguous. The germline V and J ends were trimmed by 0 bases and 4 bases, with 4 bases remaining between them. The CDR3 length is 13 residues. Germline CDR1 SEHNR, CDR2 FQNEAQ (reference sequence). CDR3 in DNA: TGTGCCAGCAGCTTAGCCCTGAATCAGCCCCAGCATTTT. This translates into CASSLALNQPQHF.

This clone was detected only a few times. The chain carries TRBV5-8 and TRBJ2-7, with TRBD2 matching 7 bases. Germline-derived CDR1 and CDR2 are SGHTS and YDEGEE. The CDR3 is made up of 15 amino acids. Trimming removed 0 bases from V and 4 bases from J; junction bases left unmatched: 7. The CDR3 spells CASSLGLAGLYEQYF. The DNA of the CDR3 is TGTGCCAGCAGCTTGGGACTAGCTGGATTGTACGAGCAGTACTTC.

This clone was seen a handful of times. The chain carries TRBV6-5 and TRBJ2-5; TRBD1 matches 9 bases. This CDR3 spans 14 amino acids. Trimming took 5 bases from V and 4 from J; bases not matched to a gene: 5. Germline CDR1 reads MNHEY; CDR2 reads SVGAGI. The CDR3 is CASSGQGRGETQYF. The CDR3, as DNA: TGTGCCAGCAGTGGACAGGGGCGGGGAGAGACCCAGTACTTC.

In its sample, this clone was seen a few times. This chain uses TRBV28 with TRBJ2-3, with 7 bases identical to TRBD2. V shed 9 bases, J shed 1 base, and the junction held 7 bases outside the gene matches. The CDR3 sequence is 14 residues long. From germline, CDR1 is MDHEN and CDR2 SYDVKM. The CDR3 sequence is CASSVAGGTDTQYF. The CDR3 nucleotides read TGTGCCAGTAGCGTGGCGGGGGGCACAGATACGCAGTATTTT.

This clone was observed a handful of times. The chain recombines TRBV7-2 with TRBJ1-1; no reliable D call. V lost 1 base, J lost 7 bases, and 7 bases lay in between. CDR3 size: 12 residues. The germline V gene has CDR1 SGHTA and CDR2 FQGNSA. The CDR3 region has the DNA TGTGCCAGCAGCTTAGGGCAGTTTGAAGCTTTCTTT. This gives the protein CASSLGQFEAFF.

This chain joins TRBV28 and TRBJ2-5; maybe TRBD1 (6 bases). The CDR3 totals 14 residues. Germline V gives CDR1 MDHEN, CDR2 SYDVKM. V shed 6 bases and J shed 1 base, with 12 bases lying between them. In DNA form, the CDR3 reads TGTGCCAGCAGCCAGGACAGCACCCAAGAGACCCAGTACTTC. The encoded protein is CASSQDSTQETQYF.

The rearrangement uses TRBV7-9 and TRBJ2-7; 7 bases match TRBD1. The V segment lost 10 bases and the J segment 3 bases; nucleotides outside the gene matches: 12. Germline CDR1 is SEHNR and CDR2 is FQNEAQ (reference sequence). The CDR3 is 14 residues long. CDR3 residues: CATTGQDPFYEQYF. The CDR3 nucleotides read TGTGCCACCACCGGACAGGATCCGTTCTACGAGCAGTACTTC. Full variable domain (rest looked up from reference TRBV7-9 and TRBJ2-7): DTGVSQNPRHKITKRGQNVTFRCDPISEHNRLYWYRQTLGQGPEFLTYFQNEAQLEKSRLLSDRFSAERPKGSFSTLEIQRTEQGDSAMYLCATTGQDPFYEQYFGPGTRLTVT.

The gene calls are TRBV10-3 and TRBJ2-5; D not resolved. The V and J ends lost 4 bases and 3 bases respectively, with 12 bases between them. Germline-derived CDR1 and CDR2 are ENHRY and SYGVKD. The CDR3 spans 14 residues. In DNA, the CDR3 is TGTGCCATCAGTGTGGGTGGCGGAGAAGAGACCCAGTACTTC. Translating gives CAISVGGGEETQYF.

This clone was observed a few times. V gene TRBV7-9 combines with J gene TRBJ2-1; D might be TRBD1 (6 bases). Germline V CDR1 and CDR2: SEHNR, FQNEAQ (reference sequence). Trimming removed 3 bases from V and 4 bases from J, with 13 bases in between. The CDR3 loop spans 15 amino acids. The CDR3 DNA sequence: TGTGCCAGCAGCTTTGACAGGTCGGGATACAATGAGCAGTTCTTC. Its translation is CASSFDRSGYNEQFF.

This clone was observed a handful of times. This chain joins TRBV15 and TRBJ2-7, with 7 positions matching TRBD2. Germline lookup yields CDR1 LNHNV and CDR2 YYDKDF (reference sequence). The J segment lost 2 bases and the V segment lost 5 bases, leaving 12 bases of the junction unmatched. This CDR3 is 16 amino acids long. The CDR3 sequence: CATSGVGLADTYEQYF. CDR3 sequence (DNA): TGTGCCACCAGCGGGGTGGGGCTAGCGGATACCTACGAGCAGTACTTC. Supplemented by reference TRBV15 and TRBJ2-7, the full variable domain reads DAMVIQNPRYQVTQFGKPVTLSCSQTLNHNVMYWYQQKSSQAPKLLFHYYDKDFNNEADTPDNFQSRRPNTSFCFLDIRSPGLGDTAMYLCATSGVGLADTYEQYFGPGTRLTVT.

This clone has only a few counts. V and J are TRBV6-5 and TRBJ2-7; 11 bases are shared with TRBD1. The CDR3 is 14 amino acids. The germline V gene encodes CDR1 MNHEY and CDR2 SVGAGI. V shed 5 bases and J 7 bases; nucleotides not matched to a gene: 7. The CDR3 nucleotides are TGTGCCAGCAGTACTGGACAGGGGGCTAGGGAGCAGTACTTC. Amino acids: CASSTGQGAREQYF.

This clone appeared a few times. The chain uses TRBV5-8 and TRBJ2-5; TRBD2 aligns across 12 bases. Trimming cost V 3 bases and J 1 base; bases outside gene matches: 4. Germline CDR1 reads SGHTS; CDR2 reads YDEGEE. The CDR3 contains 16 residues. CDR3 sequence reads: CASSSGLAGIQETQYF. The CDR3 nucleotides read TGTGCCAGCAGCTCCGGACTAGCGGGGATCCAAGAGACCCAGTACTTC.